These 27 T cell receptor beta chains were sequenced from one sample in a study of vaccination and CD4 T cells after COVID-19. Treatment described: approximately 9-day PBMC culture with coronavirus spike peptide pools or control peptides (ViraFEST assay). These receptors have no identified antigens. The Oncomine TCR Beta short-read assay was applied to DNA of cultured CD4+ T cells. TCRdb itself ran the PCR reads through MiXCR, one entry per CDR3 protein. The table records 15,000 to 20,000 distinct CDR3 sequences, 61% of them present only once. Sequencing was performed on CD4+ T cells from blood, cultured in vitro. The receptor set was obtained from a human donor who had recovered from COVID-19.

This clonotype is medium-sized (0.01 to 0.1%) within its sample. V is TRBV20-1 and J is TRBJ1-5; D not resolved. The CDR3 runs to 13 residues. CDR1 and CDR2 (germline): DFQATT, SNEGSKA (reference sequence). V was shortened by 2 bases and J by 5 bases, with 10 bases between the two germline ends. This CDR3 is CSARWAVDQPQHF. The CDR3 DNA is TGCAGTGCTAGATGGGCAGTGGATCAGCCCCAGCATTTT.

The rearrangement joins TRBV30 to TRBJ1-2, with D tentatively TRBD1 (5 bases). The CDR3 sequence is 13 residues long. The germline CDR1 and CDR2 sequences are GTSNPN and SVGIG (reference sequence). V was trimmed by 5 bases and J by 4 bases, leaving 14 bases between them. The CDR3: CAWGLRDSYGYTF. The DNA of the CDR3 is TGTGCCTGGGGGCTCAGGGATAGCTATGGCTACACCTTC.

This chain links TRBV7-7 with TRBJ2-5; no clear D. Germline-derived CDR1 and CDR2 are SSHAT and FNYEAQ (reference sequence). Between the trimmed V and J ends, which lost 4 bases and 1 base, there was a span of 7 bases. The CDR3 is made up of 13 amino acids. The CDR3 coding sequence is TGTGCCAGCAGCTCTGGGATCCAAGAGACCCAGTACTTC. Translating it yields CASSSGIQETQYF.

The chain recombines TRBV2 with TRBJ2-2; either TRBD1 or TRBD2 may supply D (5 bases each). The CDR3 loop spans 15 amino acids. V lost 9 bases, J lost 5 bases, and 19 bases lay in between. Germline CDR1 SNHLY, CDR2 FYNNEI. CDR3 in DNA: TGTGCCAGTCTATTGGGGGTCAGAAGAACCGGGGAGCTGTTTTTT. This sequence encodes CASLLGVRRTGELFF.

V gene TRBV20-1 combines with J gene TRBJ2-1; 10 positions match TRBD1. V lost 6 bases and J lost 4; bases outside the gene matches: 12. The CDR3 sequence is 16 residues long. Per the germline V gene, CDR1 is DFQATT and CDR2 is SNEGSKA (reference sequence). DNA for the CDR3: TGCAGTGCGAGCCCCCCCGGGACAGGGGTTTACAATGAGCAGTTCTTC. It codes for CSASPPGTGVYNEQFF.

Only a few counts were recorded for this clonotype. This chain links TRBV28 with TRBJ1-2, with D possibly TRBD1 on 5 matching bases. CDR1 and CDR2 from the germline V gene are MDHEN and SYDVKM. Trimming took off 8 bases at V and 10 bases at J, with 17 bases between the two ends. The CDR3 consists of 12 residues. CDR3 in amino acids: CASYRFPRDYTF. DNA for the CDR3: TGTGCCAGCTACAGGTTTCCTCGGGACTACACCTTC.

The V and J genes are TRBV20-1 and TRBJ1-1; no firm D call. V lost 3 bases to trimming and J lost 1 base, with 18 bases between them. Germline values: CDR1 DFQATT, CDR2 SNEGSKA (reference sequence). The length of the CDR3 is 16 residues. The CDR3 DNA is TGCAGTGCTAGTCCAGCGATGGGGAGCCGGAACACTGAAGCTTTCTTT. Encoded protein: CSASPAMGSRNTEAFF.

V usage is TRBV5-4 and J usage is TRBJ2-5; D may correspond to TRBD1 or TRBD2 (5 bases each). CDR1 and CDR2 from the germline V gene are SGHNT and YYREEE (reference sequence). The CDR3 sequence is 13 residues long. V was trimmed by 6 bases and J by 2 bases, leaving 11 bases between them. In DNA, the CDR3 is TGTGCCAGCACCGTCGGGGCGCAAGAGACCCAGTACTTC. Amino acid sequence: CASTVGAQETQYF. Based on the CDR3 plus reference TRBV5-4 and TRBJ2-5, the full variable domain is ETGVTQSPTHLIKTRGQQVTLRCSSQSGHNTVSWYQQALGQGPQFIFQYYREEENGRGNFPPRFSGLQFPNYSSELNVNALELDDSALYLCASTVGAQETQYFGPGTRLLVL.

The rearrangement joins TRBV28 to TRBJ1-2; tentatively, D is TRBD1 (5 bases). The V gene's germline CDR1 is MDHEN and CDR2 SYDVKM. V was clipped by 1 base and J by 8 bases, with 17 bases between them. The CDR3 runs to 15 residues. CDR3 amino acids: CASSLSMGDVRGYTF. CDR3 DNA: TGTGCCAGCAGTTTATCCATGGGGGATGTGAGAGGCTACACCTTC.

The J gene is TRBJ2-7, the V gene TRBV4-1; maybe TRBD2 (6 bases). Looked up from germline, CDR1 is MGHRA and CDR2 is YSYEKL. CDR3 length equals 16 residues. Trimming left V 4 bases short and J 0 bases short, with 16 bases between. The CDR3 here is CASSLEIGGTSYEQYF. The DNA for the CDR3 is TGCGCCAGCAGCCTTGAGATTGGGGGGACCTCCTACGAGCAGTACTTC.

V usage is TRBV7-9 and J usage is TRBJ1-3; no clear D. Germline V lookup: CDR1 SEHNR, CDR2 FQNEAQ (reference sequence). The CDR3 spans 15 residues. V dropped 3 bases and J dropped 0 bases, with 9 bases sitting between them. Written as DNA, the CDR3 is TGTGCCAGCAGCTTCAGTACCCCCTCTGGAAACACCATATATTTT. This gives the protein CASSFSTPSGNTIYF. Supplemented by reference TRBV7-9 and TRBJ1-3, the full variable domain reads DTGVSQNPRHKITKRGQNVTFRCDPISEHNRLYWYRQTLGQGPEFLTYFQNEAQLEKSRLLSDRFSAERPKGSFSTLEIQRTEQGDSAMYLCASSFSTPSGNTIYFGEGSWLTVV.

The chain joins TRBV19 to TRBJ1-5; D is possibly TRBD1 (5 bases). The CDR3 is 13 amino acids. CDR1 LNHDA and CDR2 SQIVND come from the germline V gene (reference sequence). Trimming removed 10 bases from V and 3 bases from J, with 13 bases in between. The CDR3 protein is CATSGGINQPQHF. The CDR3 DNA reads as TGTGCCACATCCGGGGGAATCAATCAGCCCCAGCATTTT. The entire variable domain, with the rest obtained from reference TRBV19 and TRBJ1-5, is as follows: DGGITQSPKYLFRKEGQNVTLSCEQNLNHDAMYWYRQDPGQGLRLIYYSQIVNDFQKGDIAEGYSVSREKKESFPLTVTSAQKNPTAFYLCATSGGINQPQHFGDGTRLSIL.

A few counts support this clonotype. The chain is built from TRBV24-1 and TRBJ1-1; D gene uncertain. The CDR3 covers 13 residues. V was cut by 5 bases and J by 0 bases, with 6 bases left in between. Per the germline V gene, CDR1 is KGHDR and CDR2 is SFDVKD. The CDR3 region has the DNA TGTGCCACCAGTGGGTCGGTGAACACTGAAGCTTTCTTT. Encoded protein: CATSGSVNTEAFF.

This clonotype was counted a few times. The chain uses TRBV10-3 and TRBJ1-1; 8 nucleotides agree with TRBD1. The V and J ends lost 6 bases and 1 base, in that order; junction bases with no gene match: 4. The CDR3 sequence is 14 residues long. Germline assignment: CDR1 ENHRY and CDR2 SYGVKD. CDR3 coding DNA: TGTGCCATCAGCGGGACAGGAGAGAACACTGAAGCTTTCTTT. It specifies CAISGTGENTEAFF.

This chain uses TRBV12-3 or TRBV12-4 with TRBJ1-3, with a tentative D call TRBD1 (6 bases). The CDR3 is 14 residues long. V dropped 8 bases and J dropped 0 bases, with 11 bases sitting between them. This CDR3 reads CASGAGASGNTIYF. In DNA form, the CDR3 reads TGTGCCAGCGGGGCGGGGGCCTCTGGAAACACCATATATTTT.

The chain recombines TRBV6-1 with TRBJ2-2, with TRBD1 matching 9 bases. V lost 5 bases and J lost 3; bases outside the gene matches: 7. Germline-derived CDR1 and CDR2 are MNHNS and SASEGT. This CDR3 has 16 amino acids. As DNA, the CDR3 is TGTGCCAGCAGTACCACAGGGGGCGCTGACACCGGGGAGCTGTTTTTT. Its protein product is CASSTTGGADTGELFF.

The rearrangement joins TRBV28 to TRBJ2-2; D perhaps matches TRBD2 (6 bases). V shed 2 bases and J shed 2 bases, with 9 bases lying between them. Germline lookup yields CDR1 MDHEN and CDR2 SYDVKM. CDR3 size: 15 residues. The DNA of the CDR3 is TGTGCCAGCAGTTTAGACGGGAGAAACACCGGGGAGCTGTTTTTT. Its translation: CASSLDGRNTGELFF.

The chain couples TRBV29-1 to TRBJ1-1; 7 bases map to TRBD1. V lost 1 base and J lost 7; bases outside the gene matches: 6. CDR3 length: 13 residues. Germline CDR1 SQVTM, CDR2 ANQGSEA. This CDR3 reads CSVEGQGVGEAFF. The CDR3 nucleotides read TGCAGCGTTGAAGGACAGGGAGTCGGTGAAGCTTTCTTT.

CDR3 loop: CASSSLRGSGGIGIQYF. Here the CDR3 DNA reads TGTGCCAGCAGCTCATTAAGGGGTAGCGGGGGTATAGGAATCCAGTACTTC. The chain carries TRBV7-9 and TRBJ2-5; 9 bases agree with TRBD2. The CDR3 length is 17 residues. The germline CDR1 and CDR2 sequences are SEHNR and FQNEAQ (reference sequence). Trimming removed 4 bases from V and 10 bases from J; junction bases left unmatched: 19.

The V call is TRBV27, the J call TRBJ1-6; no reliable D call. Per the germline V gene, CDR1 is MNHEY and CDR2 is SMNVEV (reference sequence). The CDR3 is 19 residues long. Trimming removed 3 bases at V and 0 bases at J, with 18 bases between. The CDR3 region is CASSFKAARLSSYNSPLHF. The CDR3 bases are TGTGCCAGCAGTTTTAAGGCAGCCCGCCTGAGCTCCTATAATTCACCCCTCCACTTT.

J is TRBJ2-3 and V is TRBV28, with 10 nucleotides matching TRBD2. V was clipped by 3 bases and J by 7 bases; unmatched bases: 16. CDR1 and CDR2 from the germline V gene are MDHEN and SYDVKM. CDR3 length: 18 residues. The CDR3, as DNA: TGTGCCAGCAGTTTCCTGAGATTTGCTAGCGGGAGTAGAAATACGCAGTATTTT. Translated: CASSFLRFASGSRNTQYF.

This clonotype has more than one count but fewer than ten. The chain couples TRBV7-8 to TRBJ1-1; D ambiguous. The CDR3 runs to 13 residues. Germline lookup yields CDR1 SGHVS and CDR2 FQNEAQ. Trimming cost V 5 bases and J 0 bases, with 7 bases left between them. The CDR3 region is CASSPLMNTEAFF. The CDR3 nucleotides read TGTGCCAGCAGCCCCCTCATGAACACTGAAGCTTTCTTT.

The chain couples TRBV19 to TRBJ2-5; D possibly corresponds to TRBD1 (6 bases). The length of the CDR3 is 14 residues. In germline, CDR1 is LNHDA, CDR2 SQIVND (reference sequence). Trimming removed 5 bases from V and 2 bases from J, with 12 bases in between. CDR3: CASSSGQAQETQYF. The DNA for the CDR3 is TGTGCCAGTAGTTCGGGACAAGCGCAAGAGACCCAGTACTTC.

The V and J genes are TRBV24-1 and TRBJ1-2; maybe TRBD1 (5 bases). CDR1 and CDR2 (germline): KGHDR, SFDVKD. The CDR3 spans 15 residues. V was cut by 3 bases and J by 0 bases, with 10 bases left in between. For the CDR3, the DNA is TGTGCCACCAGTGATCCAGGGAACTCTAACTATGGCTACACCTTC. Translating it yields CATSDPGNSNYGYTF.

J is TRBJ1-2 and V is TRBV7-6; 9 bases line up with TRBD1. This CDR3 region has 14 residues. V gave up 3 bases and J gave up 4 bases; unmatched junction bases: 3. Germline V gives CDR1 SGHVS, CDR2 FNYEAQ. In DNA, the CDR3 is TGTGCCAGCAGCTTCTCGACAGGGGGCTATGGCTACACCTTC. Translation: CASSFSTGGYGYTF.

This clonotype was counted only a few times. The chain couples TRBV20-1 to TRBJ2-3; D not certain. Germline CDR1 DFQATT, CDR2 SNEGSKA (reference sequence). Trimming pared 0 bases from V and 2 bases from J, leaving 12 bases between. The CDR3 runs 15 residues. The CDR3 loop reads CSARDRLLSTDTQYF. The CDR3 DNA follows: TGCAGTGCTAGAGATCGACTCCTGTCCACAGATACGCAGTATTTT.

The rearrangement uses TRBV11-2 and TRBJ1-6; D remains unclear. The V gene's germline CDR1 is SGHAT and CDR2 FQNNGV. Trimming shortened V by 0 bases and J by 7 bases, and 4 bases separated the two germline ends. The CDR3 contains 13 residues. This chain's CDR3 is CASSLDWNSPLHF. For the CDR3, the DNA is TGTGCCAGCAGCTTAGACTGGAATTCACCCCTCCACTTT.